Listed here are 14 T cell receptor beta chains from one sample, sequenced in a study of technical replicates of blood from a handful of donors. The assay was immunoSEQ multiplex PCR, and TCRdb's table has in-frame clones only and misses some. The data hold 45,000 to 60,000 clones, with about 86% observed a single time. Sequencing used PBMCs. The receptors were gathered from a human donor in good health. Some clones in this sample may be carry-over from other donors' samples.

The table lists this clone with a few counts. CDR3: CSVASGSSEAFF. For the CDR3, the DNA is TGCAGCGTTGCCTCCGGGAGTTCTGAAGCTTTCTTT. The J gene is TRBJ1-1, the V gene TRBV29-1; D is ambiguous. With 4 bases removed from V and 6 bases from J, the gap between germline ends came to 12 bases. This CDR3 contains 12 residues. Germline assignment: CDR1 SQVTM and CDR2 ANQGSEA. Variable domain in full (rest from reference TRBV29-1 and TRBJ1-1): SAVISQKPSRDICQRGTSLTIQCQVDSQVTMMFWYRQQPGQSLTLIATANQGSEATYESGFVIDKFPISRPNLTFSTLTVSNMSPEDSSIYLCSVASGSSEAFFGQGTRLTVV.

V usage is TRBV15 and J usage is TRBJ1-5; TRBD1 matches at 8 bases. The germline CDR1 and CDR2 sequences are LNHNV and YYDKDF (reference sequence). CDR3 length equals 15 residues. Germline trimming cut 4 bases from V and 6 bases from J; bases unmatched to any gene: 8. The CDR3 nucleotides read TGTGCCACCAGCACCGCAGGGGGCACCGGTCAGCCCCAGCATTTT. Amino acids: CATSTAGGTGQPQHF.

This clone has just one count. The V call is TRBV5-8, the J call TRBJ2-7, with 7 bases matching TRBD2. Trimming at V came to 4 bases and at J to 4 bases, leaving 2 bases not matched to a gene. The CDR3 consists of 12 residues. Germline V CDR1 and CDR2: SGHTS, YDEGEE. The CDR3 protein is CASSRAGYEQYF. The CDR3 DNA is TGTGCCAGCAGCCGAGCGGGATACGAGCAGTACTTC.

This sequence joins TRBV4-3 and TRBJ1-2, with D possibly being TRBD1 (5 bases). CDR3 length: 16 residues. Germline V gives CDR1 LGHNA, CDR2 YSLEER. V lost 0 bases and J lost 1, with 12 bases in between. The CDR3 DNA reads TGCGCCAGCAGCCAAGAAGCTCCGGGGGATAACTATGGCTACACCTTC. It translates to CASSQEAPGDNYGYTF.

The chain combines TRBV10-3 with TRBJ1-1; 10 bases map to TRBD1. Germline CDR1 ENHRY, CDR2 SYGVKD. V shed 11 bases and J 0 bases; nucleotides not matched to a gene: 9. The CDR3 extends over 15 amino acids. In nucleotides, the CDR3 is TGTGCCGTTCGGGGACAGGGGCCTTTGAACACTGAAGCTTTCTTT. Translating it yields CAVRGQGPLNTEAFF.

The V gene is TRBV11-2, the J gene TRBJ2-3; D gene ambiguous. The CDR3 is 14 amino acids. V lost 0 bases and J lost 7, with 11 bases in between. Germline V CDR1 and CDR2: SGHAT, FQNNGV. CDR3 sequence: CASSLDVRRHTQYF. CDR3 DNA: TGTGCCAGCAGCTTAGATGTGAGGAGACATACGCAGTATTTT.

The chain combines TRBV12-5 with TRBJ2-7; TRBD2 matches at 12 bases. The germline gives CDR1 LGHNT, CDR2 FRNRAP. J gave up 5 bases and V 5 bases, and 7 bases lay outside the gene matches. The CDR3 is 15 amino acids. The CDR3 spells CASGTRLAGVNEQYF. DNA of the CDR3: TGTGCTAGTGGTACCCGACTAGCGGGAGTCAACGAGCAGTACTTC.

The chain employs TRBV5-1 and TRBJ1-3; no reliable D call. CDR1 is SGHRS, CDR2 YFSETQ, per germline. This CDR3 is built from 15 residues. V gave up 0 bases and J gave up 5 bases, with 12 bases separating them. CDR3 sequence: CASSLGGILRNTIYF. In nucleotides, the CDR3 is TGCGCCAGCAGCTTGGGAGGGATCCTGCGAAACACCATATATTTT.

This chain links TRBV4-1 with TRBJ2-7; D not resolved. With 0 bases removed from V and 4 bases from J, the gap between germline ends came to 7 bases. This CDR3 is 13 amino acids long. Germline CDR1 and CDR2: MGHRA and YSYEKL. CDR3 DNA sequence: TGCGCCAGCAGCCAAGAACCCGGTTACGAGCAGTACTTC. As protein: CASSQEPGYEQYF.

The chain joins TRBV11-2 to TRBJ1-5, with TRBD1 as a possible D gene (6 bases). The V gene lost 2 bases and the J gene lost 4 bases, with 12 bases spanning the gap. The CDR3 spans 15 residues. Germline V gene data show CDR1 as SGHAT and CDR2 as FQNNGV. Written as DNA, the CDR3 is TGTGCCAGCAGCTTAAGGGGGTTCAGGAATCAGCCCCAGCATTTT. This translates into CASSLRGFRNQPQHF.

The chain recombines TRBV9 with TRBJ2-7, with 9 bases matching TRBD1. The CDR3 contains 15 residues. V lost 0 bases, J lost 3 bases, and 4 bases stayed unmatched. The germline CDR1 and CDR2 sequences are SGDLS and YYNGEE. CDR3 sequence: CASSVAAGQGYEQYF. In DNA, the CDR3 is TGTGCCAGCAGCGTAGCCGCGGGACAGGGCTACGAGCAGTACTTC.

The CDR3 reads CASSLLTGTGSSYEQYF. CDR3 nucleotide sequence: TGTGCCAGCAGTTTATTAACCGGGACAGGGTCCTCCTACGAGCAGTACTTC. V is TRBV27 and J is TRBJ2-7; 9 nucleotides align to TRBD1. V was pared by 1 base and J by 0 bases, with 7 bases of the junction left unmatched. This CDR3 has 17 residues. Germline loops: CDR1 MNHEY, CDR2 SMNVEV (reference sequence).

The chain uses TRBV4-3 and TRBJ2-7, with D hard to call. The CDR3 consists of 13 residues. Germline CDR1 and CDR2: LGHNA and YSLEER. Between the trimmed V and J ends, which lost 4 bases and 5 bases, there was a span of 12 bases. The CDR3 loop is CASSRLISDEQYF. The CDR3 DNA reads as TGCGCCAGCAGCCGACTGATAAGCGACGAGCAGTACTTC.

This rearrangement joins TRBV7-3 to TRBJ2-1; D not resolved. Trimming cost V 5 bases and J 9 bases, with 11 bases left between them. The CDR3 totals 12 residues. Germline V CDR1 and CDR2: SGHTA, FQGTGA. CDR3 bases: TGTGCCAGCAGCCCTTACTTCGGTGAGCAGTTCTTC. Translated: CASSPYFGEQFF.